One sample yielded the 9 T cell receptor beta chains listed below, sequenced in a study of blood T cell repertoires in COVID-19. The method was immunoSEQ multiplex PCR; TCRdb's version includes in-frame clones alone and lacks a portion of them. Of roughly 220,000 clones in the sample, about 88% were seen once. The sequencing input was peripheral blood. The origin of the receptors is a woman between 50 and 59 years old with COVID-19, enrolled during active disease.

This clone rates as large. The same CDR3 can be traced to other DNA sequences in this sample. The chain couples TRBV10-1 to TRBJ2-5; D perhaps matches TRBD1 (6 bases). Germline loops: CDR1 WNHNN, CDR2 SYGVQD (reference sequence). CDR3 size: 15 residues. V was shortened by 0 bases and J by 1 base, with 9 bases between the two germline ends. Here the CDR3 reads CASSESGRGQETQYF. CDR3 sequence (DNA): TGCGCCAGCAGTGAGTCAGGCAGGGGCCAAGAGACCCAGTACTTC.

The gene calls are TRBV3-1 (or the pseudogene TRBV3-2) and TRBJ2-2; possibly TRBD2 for D (6 bases). Trimming removed 4 bases from V and 4 bases from J, with 10 bases in between. The CDR3 has 14 amino acids. Germline CDR1 LGHDT, CDR2 YNNKEL (reference sequence). The CDR3 protein is CASSRGLSTGELFF. CDR3 DNA sequence: TGTGCCAGCAGCCGGGGACTGAGCACCGGGGAGCTGTTTTTT.

The CDR3 reads CASGLPSTGWYGYTF. CDR3 nucleotide sequence: TGTGCTAGTGGTTTGCCTTCGACAGGGTGGTATGGCTACACCTTC. The chain employs TRBV12-5 and TRBJ1-2, with 7 bases matching TRBD1. Germline CDR1 is LGHNT and CDR2 is FRNRAP. The J segment lost 5 bases and the V segment lost 2 bases, leaving 8 bases of the junction unmatched. This CDR3 has 15 residues.

The J gene is TRBJ2-3, the V gene TRBV24-1, with 12 bases matching TRBD2. The ends lost 4 bases at V and 7 bases at J; junction bases unmatched: 8. The CDR3 length is 16 residues. Germline-derived CDR1 and CDR2 are KGHDR and SFDVKD. The DNA for the CDR3 is TGTGCCACCAGTGAGTGGACTAGCGGGGATGCAAATACGCAGTATTTT. Its protein is CATSEWTSGDANTQYF.

The J gene is TRBJ2-3, the V gene TRBV4-3, with 15 nucleotides matching TRBD2. In germline, CDR1 is LGHNA, CDR2 YSLEER. The CDR3 contains 17 residues. The ends lost 3 bases at V and 5 bases at J; junction bases unmatched: 6. The CDR3 DNA is TGCGCCAGCAGCCAGGCCGGACTAGCGGGGGGGCAAGATACGCAGTATTTT. Residues: CASSQAGLAGGQDTQYF.

The chain employs TRBV10-2 and TRBJ1-4; 8 nucleotides line up with TRBD1. The CDR3 totals 14 residues. In germline, CDR1 is WSHSY, CDR2 SAAADI. V lost 5 bases, J lost 8 bases, and 7 bases stayed unmatched. The CDR3 here is CASSRGQGGEKLFF. The DNA for the CDR3 is TGCGCCAGCAGTCGCGGACAGGGAGGAGAAAAACTGTTTTTT.

The chain carries TRBV2 and TRBJ2-5; maybe TRBD2 (5 bases). Germline V lookup: CDR1 SNHLY, CDR2 FYNNEI. Between the trimmed V and J ends, which lost 4 bases and 7 bases, there was a span of 19 bases. The CDR3 totals 15 residues. CDR3 coding DNA: TGTGCCAGCAGTGGAGCTTCGGGGAACCGGGGGACCCAGTACTTC. Protein sequence: CASSGASGNRGTQYF.

This chain connects TRBV7-8 to TRBJ1-6; D is unresolved. Germline CDR1 is SGHVS and CDR2 is FQNEAQ. Trimming took off 6 bases at V and 8 bases at J, with 14 bases between the two ends. The CDR3 has 14 amino acids. This CDR3 reads CASSRREVDSPLHF. Here the CDR3 DNA reads TGTGCCAGCAGTCGTAGGGAGGTGGATTCACCCCTCCACTTT.

The J gene is TRBJ1-2, the V gene TRBV7-8; tentative D call: TRBD1 (6 bases). CDR1 and CDR2 (germline): SGHVS, FQNEAQ. The CDR3 is made up of 14 amino acids. Trimming left V 4 bases short and J 8 bases short, with 17 bases between. Here the CDR3 reads CASSSAGGARGYTF. The CDR3 nucleotides are TGTGCCAGCAGCTCGGCGGGGGGCGCGAGGGGCTACACCTTC. Full variable domain (outside the CDR3, taken from reference TRBV7-8 and TRBJ1-2): GAGVSQSPRYKVAKRGQDVALRCDPISGHVSLFWYQQALGQGPEFLTYFQNEAQLDKSGLPSDRFFAERPEGSVSTLKIQRTQQEDSAVYLCASSSAGGARGYTFGSGTRLTVV.